This T cell receptor beta chain appears in the sequencing data of a study of long-term antiretroviral therapy in people with HIV. Overall study results and limits: Controls showed broader CDR3 length ranges than did the HIV repertoires. Subsequent to ART, diversity was augmented yet persisted below that of transplant donor controls. Unavailable data included ART adherence, viral resistance and therapy changes (switches in treatment).

Each donor had at least one pre-ART and at least two post-ART PBMC samples. About this clone: Its antigen is unknown.

Trimming at V came to 2 bases and at J to 4 bases, leaving 4 bases not matched to a gene. The CDR3 is 15 residues long. In germline, CDR1 is SGHRS, CDR2 YFSETQ. Survey level was the resolution at which the v3.0 immunoSEQ assay ran. The method was immunoSEQ multiplex PCR; TCRdb's version includes in-frame clones alone and lacks a portion of them. The sample consists of roughly 30,000 clones, over 90% of them appearing once. Here the sequenced sample was unsorted PBMCs, taken almost 6.6 years after starting antiretroviral therapy. This sequence joins TRBV5-1 and TRBJ2-5; TRBD2 aligns across 11 bases. The receptor comes from a woman in her thirties or forties with HIV. In DNA form, the CDR3 reads TGCGCCAGCAGCTTAATAGCGGGGGGGCCAGAGACCCAGTACTTC. It is translated as CASSLIAGGPETQYF.